Following are 15 T cell receptor beta chains from one sample sequenced in a study of metastatic and nonmetastatic thyroid tumors. TCRdb reprocessed the PCR reads using MiXCR. The sample lists almost 70,000 clones; approximately 14% were seen once. Prior to thyroid surgery, none of the patients had received any treatment. Specimen: blood. The receptors shown here come from a male donor with papillary thyroid cancer or a benign thyroid nodule (not recorded which). Some clones in this sample may be carry-over from other donors' samples.

This chain uses TRBV5-4 with TRBJ2-1, with 9 nucleotides matching TRBD1. The CDR3 is 13 amino acids. Germline assignment: CDR1 SGHNT and CDR2 YYREEE (reference sequence). V lost 2 bases, J lost 8 bases, and 2 bases stayed unmatched. The CDR3 DNA is TGTGCCAGCAGCTTACAGGGGGCCTATGAGCAGTTCTTC. Its protein is CASSLQGAYEQFF. Variable domain in full (rest from reference TRBV5-4 and TRBJ2-1): ETGVTQSPTHLIKTRGQQVTLRCSSQSGHNTVSWYQQALGQGPQFIFQYYREEENGRGNFPPRFSGLQFPNYSSELNVNALELDDSALYLCASSLQGAYEQFFGPGTRLTVL.

This clone has a count of ten or more. The chain carries TRBV30 and TRBJ1-6; no clear D. Trimming left V 0 bases short and J 18 bases short, with 12 bases between. The CDR3 is 11 amino acids. The germline gives CDR1 GTSNPN, CDR2 SVGIG (reference sequence). CDR3 sequence: CAWSVGSTSHF. The CDR3 DNA reads as TGTGCCTGGAGTGTGGGCTCCACGTCCCACTTT.

This clone has a count of ten or more. The chain couples TRBV6-2 or TRBV6-3 to TRBJ2-3; TRBD1 aligns across 8 bases. The germline gives CDR1 MNHEY, CDR2 SVGEGT. V dropped 6 bases and J dropped 4; count of bases not matched to a gene: 12. CDR3 length: 16 residues. CDR3 bases: TGTGCCAGCAGCGACTTGACAGGGGAGTGGGCAGATACGCAGTATTTT. It codes for CASSDLTGEWADTQYF.

Ten or more counts support this clone. J is TRBJ2-2 and V is TRBV4-2; 10 bases are shared with TRBD2. Germline V CDR1 and CDR2: LGHNA, YNFKEQ. CDR3 length: 18 residues. With 0 bases clipped from V and 5 bases from J, the junction kept 9 bases outside the gene matches. CDR3 nucleotides: TGTGCCAGCAGCCAAGAAGCCCCCGGAGCGGGAGGGACCGGGGAGCTGTTTTTT. Its translation: CASSQEAPGAGGTGELFF.

This clone was observed many times. The J gene is TRBJ2-7, the V gene TRBV7-8; TRBD1 is a possible D gene (6 bases). The CDR3 is made up of 14 amino acids. CDR1 and CDR2 (germline): SGHVS, FQNEAQ. Trimming took 5 bases from V and 1 from J, leaving 12 bases between them. CDR3 amino acids: CASSPGAVSYEQYV. The CDR3 DNA reads TGTGCCAGCAGCCCAGGGGCAGTATCCTACGAGCAGTACGTC.

Many counts were recorded for this clone. The chain links TRBV4-1 to TRBJ2-7, with TRBD2 matching over 7 bases. This CDR3 has 15 amino acids. CDR1 is MGHRA and CDR2 is YSYEKL in the germline V gene. V shed 2 bases and J 0 bases; nucleotides not matched to a gene: 4. The CDR3: CASSQRGGSSYEQYF. The CDR3 bases are TGCGCCAGCAGCCAACGGGGAGGGAGCTCCTACGAGCAGTACTTC.

Many counts were recorded for this clone. The rearrangement links TRBV19 to TRBJ1-5; D not resolved. V was trimmed by 5 bases and J by 0 bases, leaving 5 bases between them. Germline CDR1 LNHDA, CDR2 SQIVND (reference sequence). The CDR3 sequence is 13 residues long. The CDR3 spells CASSYNSNQPQHF. CDR3 coding DNA: TGTGCCAGTAGTTACAATAGCAATCAGCCCCAGCATTTT. Drawing the rest from reference TRBV19 and TRBJ1-5, the complete variable domain is DGGITQSPKYLFRKEGQNVTLSCEQNLNHDAMYWYRQDPGQGLRLIYYSQIVNDFQKGDIAEGYSVSREKKESFPLTVTSAQKNPTAFYLCASSYNSNQPQHFGDGTRLSIL.

This clone was seen at least ten times. This chain links TRBV11-2 with TRBJ2-1; 12 bases map to TRBD1. Trimming cost V 6 bases and J 8 bases; bases outside gene matches: 8. The CDR3 runs to 15 residues. The germline V gene has CDR1 SGHAT and CDR2 FQNNGV. The CDR3 here is CASSSRDRGLDEQFF. For the CDR3, the DNA is TGTGCCAGCAGTTCCCGGGACAGGGGGCTAGATGAGCAGTTCTTC.

This clone occurred many times. The V call is TRBV2, the J call TRBJ1-4; 9 nucleotides agree with TRBD1. The germline CDR1 and CDR2 sequences are SNHLY and FYNNEI. J gave up 13 bases and V 7 bases, and 10 bases lay outside the gene matches. The CDR3 has 13 amino acids. CDR3: CASTADRGARLFF. The CDR3 DNA follows: TGTGCCAGCACTGCGGACAGGGGCGCCCGACTGTTTTTT. Full variable domain (missing parts from reference TRBV2 and TRBJ1-4): EPEVTQTPSHQVTQMGQEVILRCVPISNHLYFYWYRQILGQKVEFLVSFYNNEISEKSEIFDDQFSVERPDGSNFTLKIRSTKLEDSAMYFCASTADRGARLFFGSGTQLSVL.

Many counts were recorded for this clone. The sample contains more than one DNA sequence encoding this CDR3. The chain couples TRBV20-1 to TRBJ1-2; D possibly corresponds to TRBD1 (5 bases). V lost 6 bases, J lost 6 bases, and 20 bases lay in between. Germline V CDR1 and CDR2: DFQATT, SNEGSKA (reference sequence). The CDR3 contains 14 residues. CDR3 in amino acids: CSAPGAGRAHGYTF. Here the CDR3 DNA reads TGCAGTGCCCCCGGAGCAGGCAGGGCCCATGGCTACACCTTC.

Ten or more counts support this clone. V usage is TRBV25-1 and J usage is TRBJ2-1; D call uncertain. The germline gives CDR1 MGHDK, CDR2 SYGVNS. V lost 2 bases to trimming and J lost 7 bases, with 15 bases between them. The CDR3 covers 15 residues. In nucleotides, the CDR3 is TGTGCCAGCAGTGAAATTCGCGCACGCGGTAATGAGCAGTTCTTC. It specifies CASSEIRARGNEQFF.

There are a few counts of this clone. The chain joins TRBV6-1 to TRBJ2-7, with 9 bases identical to TRBD2. Germline CDR1 reads MNHNS; CDR2 reads SASEGT. V lost 5 bases to trimming and J lost 2 bases; unmatched junction nucleotides: 10. This CDR3 contains 16 residues. The CDR3 reads CASSPLIAGVPYEQYF. The CDR3 DNA is TGTGCCAGCAGTCCTCTAATAGCGGGAGTTCCCTACGAGCAGTACTTC.

This clone was counted many times. This chain uses TRBV6-6 with TRBJ2-5, with 7 bases lining up with TRBD2. V lost 3 bases and J lost 2; bases outside the gene matches: 9. This CDR3 has 16 amino acids. The germline CDR1 and CDR2 sequences are MNHNY and SVGAGI (reference sequence). CDR3 coding DNA: TGTGCCAGCAGTTATACTCCTAGCGGAGGACAAGAGACCCAGTACTTC. It codes for CASSYTPSGGQETQYF.

This clone was counted many times. The rearrangement links TRBV11-2 to TRBJ1-1, with 7 bases matching TRBD1. V gave up 3 bases and J gave up 1 base; unmatched junction bases: 8. Germline CDR1 is SGHAT and CDR2 is FQNNGV. CDR3 size: 16 residues. The DNA of the CDR3 is TGTGCCAGCAGCTTCGGCACCGGGACAGAGAACACTGAAGCTTTCTTT. It yields the protein CASSFGTGTENTEAFF. The full variable domain, completed using reference TRBV11-2 and TRBJ1-1, is EAGVAQSPRYKIIEKRQSVAFWCNPISGHATLYWYQQILGQGPKLLIQFQNNGVVDDSQLPKDRFSAERLKGVDSTLKIQPAKLEDSAVYLCASSFGTGTENTEAFFGQGTRLTVV.

Points on this clone: This clone may be a read error of a much larger clone one base away. Other DNA sequences within the sample encode an identical CDR3. J is TRBJ1-1 and V is TRBV4-2; D possibly corresponds to TRBD1 (5 bases). Per germline, CDR1 LGHNA and CDR2 YNFKEQ. The CDR3 consists of 15 residues. The CDR3 loop is CASSQEAGMNTEAFF. The CDR3 DNA reads TGTGCCAGCAGCCAAGAGGCAGGGATGAACACTGAAGCTTTCTTC.